This TCR beta chain stems from a study of cytomegalovirus exposure and HLA in healthy donors. The PCR ran on 60 Vbeta and 13 Jbeta primers. Measured with immunoSEQ multiplex PCR; TCRdb has only the in-frame clones, and not every one. There are 35,000 to 40,000 clones in the sample; approximately 66% occur only once, and roughly 18% lies in the top ten. Regarding this clone: The antigen is undetermined.

Each donor was healthy, and each was a bone marrow donor. General study points: Because they were indistinguishable, some V segments, including TRBV6-2 and TRBV6-3, were excluded. Investigators reported fewer than 200 TCR beta chains as tied to cytomegalovirus. Earlier analysis yielded a pattern in which most TCR beta V segments were productive about 90% or about 30% of the time.

The CDR3 has 13 amino acids. Germline CDR1 and CDR2: SNHLY and FYNNEI. V was trimmed by 6 bases and J by 1 base, leaving 9 bases between them. V usage is TRBV2 and J usage is TRBJ1-1; maybe TRBD1 (6 bases). This clonotype was obtained from a man aged 45 to 65 in good health and CMV-seropositive. Specimen: PBMCs. The CDR3 here is CASSRTENTEAFF. CDR3 DNA sequence: TGTGCCAGCAGCAGGACAGAGAACACTGAAGCTTTCTTT.